These T cell receptor beta chains were read from a single sample in a study of blood T cell repertoires in COVID-19. The table came from immunoSEQ multiplex PCR; TCRdb's copy has only in-frame clones and leaves some out. The table shows roughly 200,000 clones, with roughly 79% occurring only once. Sequencing was carried out using peripheral blood. Receptors originate from a woman aged 40 to 50 with COVID-19, enrolled during active disease. The CDR3 runs from the conserved cysteine through the conserved F or W. A D gene is named only where the DNA matches it firmly. The size entry is marked missing in some rows and otherwise reads once, few, many or a size class.

d_gene: TRBD2
abundance: -
j_gene: TRBJ2-5
v_gene: TRBV3-1/TRBV3-2
len: 15
CDR3nt: TGTGCCAGCAGCCACCGAACTAGCGGCCAAGAGACCCAGTACTTC
CDR3aa: CASSHRTSGQETQYF

d_gene: -
abundance: -
j_gene: TRBJ2-5
v_gene: TRBV18
len: 15
CDR3nt: TGTGCCAGCTCACCTTACACACTAGACCAAGAGACCCAGTACTTC
CDR3aa: CASSPYTLDQETQYF

d_gene: -
abundance: -
j_gene: TRBJ2-1
v_gene: TRBV6-5
len: 15
CDR3nt: TGTGCCAGCAGTCCACGGGGTAGCTCCTACAATGAGCAGTTCTTC
CDR3aa: CASSPRGSSYNEQFF

d_gene: -
abundance: -
j_gene: TRBJ1-1
v_gene: TRBV5-5
len: 16
CDR3nt: TGTGCCAGCAGCTTAGGGCAGGGTTATATTTCCGCTGAAGCTTTCTTT
CDR3aa: CASSLGQGYISAEAFF

d_gene: TRBD2
abundance: -
j_gene: TRBJ2-1
v_gene: TRBV11-2
len: 18
CDR3nt: TGTGCCAGCAGCTTTACAAGCCAAGGGGCTAGCGGGAGAGTTGAGCAGTTCTTC
CDR3aa: CASSFTSQGASGRVEQFF

d_gene: -
abundance: -
j_gene: TRBJ2-2
v_gene: TRBV18
len: 13
CDR3nt: TGTGCCAGCTCCCCGACAGAAGCCGGGGAGCTGTTTTTT
CDR3aa: CASSPTEAGELFF

d_gene: -
abundance: -
j_gene: TRBJ2-1
v_gene: TRBV5-6
len: 14
CDR3nt: TGTGCCAGCAGCCTTATATCCTCCTACAATGAGCAGTTCTTC
CDR3aa: CASSLISSYNEQFF

d_gene: -
abundance: -
j_gene: TRBJ1-1
v_gene: TRBV2
len: 12
CDR3nt: TGTGCCAGCTTACAGATGAACACTGAAGCTTTCTTT
CDR3aa: CASLQMNTEAFF

d_gene: -
abundance: -
j_gene: TRBJ2-7
v_gene: TRBV4-2
len: 16
CDR3nt: TGTGCCAGCAGCCAAGATTCGGGTGGCAGCACCTACGAGCAGTACTTC
CDR3aa: CASSQDSGGSTYEQYF

d_gene: -
abundance: -
j_gene: TRBJ1-6
v_gene: TRBV6-6
len: 12
CDR3nt: TGTGCCAGCAAAGACAGTAATTCACCCCTCCACTTT
CDR3aa: CASKDSNSPLHF

d_gene: TRBD2
abundance: -
j_gene: TRBJ2-3
v_gene: TRBV5-4
len: 15
CDR3nt: TGTGCCAGCAGCTTCTTTAGCGGGGGGACAGATACGCAGTATTTT
CDR3aa: CASSFFSGGTDTQYF

d_gene: -
abundance: -
j_gene: TRBJ2-5
v_gene: TRBV4-1
len: 13
CDR3nt: TGCGCCAGCAGCCAGGTCACAGGGCAGACCCAGTACTTC
CDR3aa: CASSQVTGQTQYF

d_gene: -
abundance: -
j_gene: TRBJ1-1
v_gene: TRBV28
len: 14
CDR3nt: TGTGCCAGCGCCTATTCCCTAGTGAACACTGAAGCTTTCTTT
CDR3aa: CASAYSLVNTEAFF

d_gene: -
abundance: -
j_gene: TRBJ1-1
v_gene: TRBV25-1
len: 13
CDR3nt: TGTGCCAGCAGTGGTCCACAGGGCACTGAAGCTTTCTTT
CDR3aa: CASSGPQGTEAFF

d_gene: -
abundance: -
j_gene: TRBJ2-2
v_gene: TRBV14
len: 15
CDR3nt: TGTGCCAGCAGCCGGAGACAGGAGGACACCGGGGAGCTGTTTTTT
CDR3aa: CASSRRQEDTGELFF

d_gene: -
abundance: few
j_gene: TRBJ1-5
v_gene: TRBV7-9
len: 15
CDR3nt: TGTGCCAGCAGCTTGGGCAACATGTTAAATCAGCCCCAGCATTTT
CDR3aa: CASSLGNMLNQPQHF

d_gene: TRBD2
abundance: once
j_gene: TRBJ2-1
v_gene: TRBV7-6
len: 15
CDR3nt: TGTGCCAGCAGCACTCTAGCGGGGGGGGGCAATGAGCAGTTCTTC
CDR3aa: CASSTLAGGGNEQFF

d_gene: -
abundance: -
j_gene: TRBJ2-3
v_gene: TRBV30
len: 16
CDR3nt: TGTGCCTGGAGTGTAAAGGGGCGATCTAGCACAGATACGCAGTATTTT
CDR3aa: CAWSVKGRSSTDTQYF

d_gene: -
abundance: -
j_gene: TRBJ1-2
v_gene: TRBV27
len: 13
CDR3nt: TGTGCCAGCAGTTTATCGGGCAGTACCGGCTACACCTTC
CDR3aa: CASSLSGSTGYTF

d_gene: -
abundance: -
j_gene: TRBJ1-1
v_gene: TRBV20-1
len: 11
CDR3nt: TGCAGTGCTAGAGCGGGGGGGGAAGCTTTCTTT
CDR3aa: CSARAGGEAFF

d_gene: -
abundance: -
j_gene: TRBJ1-2
v_gene: TRBV28
len: 15
CDR3nt: TGTGCCAGCAGTTTATTGGGACTTCAAAACTATGGCTACACCTTC
CDR3aa: CASSLLGLQNYGYTF

d_gene: -
abundance: -
j_gene: TRBJ2-5
v_gene: TRBV19
len: 14
CDR3nt: TGTGCCAGTAGTACGACAGGTACTCTAGAGACCCAGTACTTC
CDR3aa: CASSTTGTLETQYF

d_gene: TRBD1
abundance: -
j_gene: TRBJ1-5
v_gene: TRBV7-8
len: 15
CDR3nt: TGTGCCAGCAGCACCTACAGGGGTGGCAATCAGCCCCAGCATTTT
CDR3aa: CASSTYRGGNQPQHF

d_gene: -
abundance: few
j_gene: TRBJ1-2
v_gene: TRBV18
len: 16
CDR3nt: TGTGCCAGCTCGACGGAGGGTCGGGGGGGCCGATATGGCTACACCTTC
CDR3aa: CASSTEGRGGRYGYTF

d_gene: TRBD1
abundance: -
j_gene: TRBJ1-1
v_gene: TRBV3-1/TRBV3-2
len: 16
CDR3nt: TGTGCCAGCAGCCAAGGACAGGGGGTAGGGAACACTGAAGCTTTCTTT
CDR3aa: CASSQGQGVGNTEAFF

d_gene: TRBD1
abundance: -
j_gene: TRBJ2-2
v_gene: TRBV25-1
len: 16
CDR3nt: TGTGCCAGCAGTGAGGGGAGCAGGGGGTACACCGGGGAGCTGTTTTTT
CDR3aa: CASSEGSRGYTGELFF

d_gene: TRBD2
abundance: few
j_gene: TRBJ2-2
v_gene: TRBV5-4
len: 19
CDR3nt: TGTGCCAGCAGCCGGGGGGTGGGTGGATTCGTGTCAAACACCGGGGAGCTGTTTTTT
CDR3aa: CASSRGVGGFVSNTGELFF

d_gene: TRBD1
abundance: -
j_gene: TRBJ1-6
v_gene: TRBV30
len: 13
CDR3nt: TGTGCCCAACAGACAGGGGGCAATTCACCCCTCCACTTT
CDR3aa: CAQQTGGNSPLHF

d_gene: TRBD1
abundance: -
j_gene: TRBJ2-5
v_gene: TRBV27
len: 14
CDR3nt: TGTGCCAGCAGTTGGACAGGGAGCTGGGAGACCCAGTACTTC
CDR3aa: CASSWTGSWETQYF

d_gene: TRBD2
abundance: -
j_gene: TRBJ2-2
v_gene: TRBV3-1/TRBV3-2
len: 21
CDR3nt: TGTGCCAGCAGCCAGATGTTAGCGGGGGGACCGGATTACGCGAACACCGGGGAGCTGTTTTTT
CDR3aa: CASSQMLAGGPDYANTGELFF

d_gene: TRBD1
abundance: -
j_gene: TRBJ2-5
v_gene: TRBV29-1
len: 13
CDR3nt: TGCAGCGTTACACCGGGACAGAGGGAGACCCAGTACTTC
CDR3aa: CSVTPGQRETQYF

d_gene: -
abundance: -
j_gene: TRBJ1-5
v_gene: TRBV5-4
len: 11
CDR3nt: TGTGCCAGCAGCCCCCGTCCAAGCGGACATTTT
CDR3aa: CASSPRPSGHF

d_gene: TRBD1
abundance: -
j_gene: TRBJ2-7
v_gene: TRBV20-1
len: 11
CDR3nt: TGCAGTGCAATCGGACAGGTTCGAACTTACTTC
CDR3aa: CSAIGQVRTYF

d_gene: TRBD2
abundance: -
j_gene: TRBJ2-1
v_gene: TRBV3-1/TRBV3-2
len: 18
CDR3nt: TGTGCCAGCAGCCACCTTGGGAAGGCGGGGGTCTCTCTCGATGAGCAGTTCTTC
CDR3aa: CASSHLGKAGVSLDEQFF

d_gene: TRBD2
abundance: -
j_gene: TRBJ2-7
v_gene: TRBV27
len: 14
CDR3nt: TGTGCCAGCCAAGCTAGCCGGACTAGCATCGAGCAGTACTTC
CDR3aa: CASQASRTSIEQYF

d_gene: -
abundance: -
j_gene: TRBJ2-3
v_gene: TRBV7-3
len: 15
CDR3nt: TGTGCCAGCGGACCCCCCGGGGGGCCCGCAGATACGCAGTATTTT
CDR3aa: CASGPPGGPADTQYF

d_gene: TRBD2
abundance: -
j_gene: TRBJ2-1
v_gene: TRBV7-9
len: 17
CDR3nt: TGTGCCAGCAGCACTCAGGCGGGGGGAGCCCGCTGGAATGAGCAGTTCTTC
CDR3aa: CASSTQAGGARWNEQFF

d_gene: -
abundance: once
j_gene: TRBJ2-5
v_gene: TRBV29-1
len: 12
CDR3nt: TGCAGCGTTGTACAGCCACAAGAGACCCAGTACTTC
CDR3aa: CSVVQPQETQYF

d_gene: -
abundance: -
j_gene: TRBJ2-3
v_gene: TRBV9
len: 16
CDR3nt: TGTGCCAGCAGCCCACCCCCGGGGTCGGAAACAGATACACAGTATTTT
CDR3aa: CASSPPPGSETDTQYF

d_gene: -
abundance: -
j_gene: TRBJ2-2
v_gene: TRBV27
len: 16
CDR3nt: TGTGCCAGCACCCTCGGGGGATCCCAAGGAGGTGGGGAGCTGTTTTTT
CDR3aa: CASTLGGSQGGGELFF

d_gene: -
abundance: -
j_gene: TRBJ2-1
v_gene: TRBV7-3
len: 15
CDR3nt: TGTGCCAGCAGCTCTAGGGGGAGCTCCTACAATGAGCAGTTCTTC
CDR3aa: CASSSRGSSYNEQFF

d_gene: TRBD2
abundance: once
j_gene: TRBJ2-3
v_gene: TRBV3-1/TRBV3-2
len: 21
CDR3nt: TGTGCCAGCAGCCAAGATCTTCCTAGCGGGGGGGCGAGCCGTGTCACAGATACGCAGTATTTT
CDR3aa: CASSQDLPSGGASRVTDTQYF

d_gene: -
abundance: -
j_gene: TRBJ1-6
v_gene: TRBV5-4
len: 15
CDR3nt: TGTGCCAGCAGCTTCCACCAGGGGTATAATTCACCCCTCCACTTT
CDR3aa: CASSFHQGYNSPLHF

d_gene: TRBD1
abundance: -
j_gene: TRBJ1-4
v_gene: TRBV6-1
len: 16
CDR3nt: TGTGCCAGCAGTGAAGCACCGGGACAGGGATATGAAAAACTGTTTTTT
CDR3aa: CASSEAPGQGYEKLFF

d_gene: -
abundance: few
j_gene: TRBJ2-4
v_gene: TRBV28
len: 16
CDR3nt: TGTGCCAGCAGTCCTCTCGGAGGGCTAGCCAAAAACATTCAGTACTTC
CDR3aa: CASSPLGGLAKNIQYF

d_gene: -
abundance: -
j_gene: TRBJ1-5
v_gene: TRBV27
len: 12
CDR3nt: TGTGCCAGCAGTTTTCTAAATCAGCCCCAGCATTTT
CDR3aa: CASSFLNQPQHF

d_gene: -
abundance: -
j_gene: TRBJ2-7
v_gene: TRBV20-1
len: 11
CDR3nt: TGCAGTGCTAGCCTAATCTACGAGCAGTACTTC
CDR3aa: CSASLIYEQYF

d_gene: TRBD1
abundance: -
j_gene: TRBJ2-3
v_gene: TRBV5-8
len: 16
CDR3nt: TGTGCCAGCAGCTTACAGGGGGATCCCCGCACAGATACGCAGTATTTT
CDR3aa: CASSLQGDPRTDTQYF

d_gene: -
abundance: -
j_gene: TRBJ2-2
v_gene: TRBV5-4
len: 14
CDR3nt: TGTGCTCTCAGACGGGGGGCAAACACCGGGGAGCTGTTTTTT
CDR3aa: CALRRGANTGELFF